This passage covers 26 T cell receptor beta chains from one sample sequenced in a study of Graves' ophthalmopathy and Graves' hyperthyroidism. Amplified material comprised TCR beta CDR3 regions derived from RNA transcripts. The authors performed first-round RT-PCR with HTBI primers and then a second-round multiplex PCR. TCRdb ran MiXCR on the multiplex PCR reads and lists one entry per CDR3 protein. The sample includes some 350,000 distinct CDR3 sequences, roughly 15% seen only once; the top ten take 2% to 2.5%. The sequencing sample was made of peripheral blood. The receptors were sampled from an adult woman with stable Graves' hyperthyroidism.

At least ten counts were recorded for this clonotype. The gene calls are TRBV6-5 and TRBJ2-7, with D maybe TRBD1 (6 bases). CDR1 is MNHEY and CDR2 is SVGAGI in the germline V gene. V lost 6 bases and J lost 0, with 15 bases in between. This CDR3 region has 15 residues. CDR3 amino acids: CASRAPRDTSYEQYF. The DNA for the CDR3 is TGTGCCAGCAGGGCGCCGAGGGACACCTCCTACGAGCAGTACTTC.

This clonotype has at least ten counts. The rearrangement links TRBV10-3 to TRBJ1-2, with TRBD1 as a possible D gene (6 bases). CDR1 and CDR2 from the germline V gene are ENHRY and SYGVKD. The CDR3 runs 14 residues. V was trimmed by 0 bases and J by 12 bases, leaving 17 bases between them. The CDR3: CAISESAGGAYDTF. The CDR3, as DNA: TGTGCCATCAGTGAGTCGGCGGGGGGGGCTTACGACACCTTC.

This clonotype turned up a few times. This may come from a read error, since a much larger clone is one base off. CDR3 amino acids: CASSLGGGQNSHLHF. CDR3 bases: TGTGCCAGCAGCTTAGGTGGGGGGCAGAATTCACACCTCCACTTT. The chain is built from TRBV13 and TRBJ1-6; possible D gene TRBD1, 6 bases. Germline V CDR1 and CDR2: PRHDT, FYEKMQ (reference sequence). This CDR3 region has 15 residues.

This clonotype turned up a few times. The V gene is TRBV3-1, the J gene TRBJ2-2, with D possibly being TRBD1 (6 bases). V lost 1 base and J 3 bases, leaving 15 bases between the germline ends. Germline CDR1 and CDR2: LGHDT and YNNKEL (reference sequence). This CDR3 is 17 amino acids long. DNA for the CDR3: TGTGCCAGCAGCCAAGCTCCGGACAGCCAGTACACCGGGGAGCTGTTTTTT. It specifies CASSQAPDSQYTGELFF.

This clonotype was seen repeatedly, ten times or more. The chain recombines TRBV30 with TRBJ1-6; D might be TRBD1 (6 bases). The V and J ends lost 4 bases and 4 bases respectively, with 14 bases between them. CDR3 length: 15 residues. The germline V gene encodes CDR1 GTSNPN and CDR2 SVGIG (reference sequence). The CDR3 here is CAWTLPGQYNSPLHF. CDR3 DNA sequence: TGTGCCTGGACCCTCCCGGGACAATATAATTCACCCCTCCACTTT.

The rearrangement links TRBV7-2 to TRBJ1-4; 7 nucleotides line up with TRBD1. Germline values: CDR1 SGHTA, CDR2 FQGNSA. The CDR3 covers 15 residues. The trim removed 5 bases at V and 7 bases at J, leaving 10 bases unmatched. CDR3: CASSIYRGSGEKLFF. The CDR3 coding sequence is TGTGCCAGCAGCATATACAGGGGATCTGGTGAAAAACTGTTTTTT.

This clonotype was recorded many times. The chain carries TRBV20-1 and TRBJ2-7, with 7 nucleotides matching TRBD2. Losses at the gene ends were 6 bases for V and 0 bases for J; bases not matched to a gene: 8. CDR1 and CDR2 (germline): DFQATT, SNEGSKA (reference sequence). The CDR3 loop spans 14 amino acids. CDR3 nucleotide sequence: TGCAGTGCCAGGGCCCCTAGCGGCTCCTACGAGCAGTACTTC. This sequence encodes CSARAPSGSYEQYF.

This clonotype has a handful of counts. The genes are TRBV9 and TRBJ2-7, with 8 bases aligning to TRBD2. Germline values: CDR1 SGDLS, CDR2 YYNGEE. Trimming at V came to 2 bases and at J to 3 bases, leaving 10 bases not matched to a gene. This CDR3 has 16 amino acids. The chain's CDR3 is CASSVLGRGRNYEQYF. The CDR3 bases are TGTGCCAGCAGCGTCCTAGGGCGCGGGAGGAACTACGAGCAGTACTTC.

This clonotype was seen at least ten times. The V gene is TRBV11-2, the J gene TRBJ2-7; D may be TRBD2 (5 bases). The CDR3 covers 12 residues. Trimming removed 8 bases from V and 2 bases from J, with 10 bases in between. In germline, CDR1 is SGHAT, CDR2 FQNNGV. CDR3 nucleotides: TGTGCCAGCCGGGATTATCCCTACGAGCAGTACTTC. Translated, it gives CASRDYPYEQYF.

This clonotype was recorded at least ten times. The chain recombines TRBV28 with TRBJ1-2, with D unresolved. The germline V gene has CDR1 MDHEN and CDR2 SYDVKM. The CDR3 has 14 amino acids. Between the trimmed V and J ends, which lost 0 bases and 3 bases, there was a span of 8 bases. CDR3 sequence reads: CASSLWEGDYGYTF. In DNA, the CDR3 is TGTGCCAGCAGTTTATGGGAGGGAGACTATGGCTACACCTTC.

This clonotype showed up many times. The chain recombines TRBV28 with TRBJ2-7, with 10 bases matching TRBD1. The CDR3 spans 15 residues. The germline V gene has CDR1 MDHEN and CDR2 SYDVKM. V was clipped by 7 bases and J by 4 bases; unmatched bases: 10. CDR3 loop: CASTPIRDRGYEQYF. Here the CDR3 DNA reads TGTGCCAGCACTCCCATCCGGGACAGGGGTTACGAGCAGTACTTC.

Ten or more counts support this clonotype. V and J are TRBV12-3 or TRBV12-4 and TRBJ1-1, with a tentative D call TRBD1 (5 bases). The CDR3 spans 15 residues. V lost 6 bases, J lost 2 bases, and 16 bases lay in between. CDR3 bases: TGTGCCAGCAGGCCAGGGTTATGGCGAAACACTGAAGCTTTCTTT. It translates to CASRPGLWRNTEAFF.

In this sample, this clonotype turned up many times. The chain employs TRBV12-3 or TRBV12-4 and TRBJ2-2; either TRBD1 or TRBD2 may fit D (5 bases each). Trimming shortened V by 6 bases and J by 3 bases, and 8 bases separated the two germline ends. The CDR3 has 13 amino acids. The CDR3 coding sequence is TGTGCCAGCAGGGGGGACGACACCGGGGAGCTGTTTTTT. It encodes CASRGDDTGELFF.

CDR3 protein: CATSDSPGQDSNTGELFF. The CDR3 region has the DNA TGTGCCACCAGTGATTCCCCTGGACAGGACTCGAACACCGGGGAGCTGTTTTTT. The rearrangement links TRBV24-1 to TRBJ2-2; 7 bases line up with TRBD1. This CDR3 spans 18 amino acids. The trim removed 2 bases at V and 0 bases at J, leaving 8 bases unmatched. The germline V gene has CDR1 KGHDR and CDR2 SFDVKD.

This clonotype turned up a few times. The genes are TRBV6-2 or TRBV6-3 and TRBJ2-5, with no clear D. The V gene's germline CDR1 is MNHEY and CDR2 SVGEGT. The length of the CDR3 is 20 residues. The V gene lost 0 bases and the J gene lost 3 bases, with 26 bases spanning the gap. The CDR3 sequence: CASSYSTPVVGGSRKETQYF. The CDR3 DNA is TGTGCCAGCAGTTACTCTACTCCCGTTGTGGGCGGATCGCGCAAAGAGACCCAGTACTTC.

The chain is built from TRBV4-2 and TRBJ1-3, with D unclear. Per germline, CDR1 LGHNA and CDR2 YNFKEQ. The V end was cut by 1 base, the J end by 4 bases, with 8 bases between. The CDR3 has 14 residues. The CDR3 bases are TGTGCCAGCAGCCAAGGGGCGAGAGGAAACACCATATATTTT. Translation: CASSQGARGNTIYF.

This clonotype appeared many times. This chain uses TRBV27 with TRBJ2-7; 7 bases are a match to TRBD2. The CDR3 contains 15 residues. CDR1 is MNHEY, CDR2 SMNVEV, per germline (reference sequence). The J segment lost 0 bases and the V segment lost 6 bases, leaving 8 bases of the junction unmatched. The CDR3 here is CASRLTGTNSYEQYF. In nucleotides, the CDR3 is TGTGCCAGCAGACTCACTGGGACTAACTCCTACGAGCAGTACTTC.

The J gene is TRBJ2-2, the V gene TRBV12-3 or TRBV12-4; possible D gene TRBD1, 6 bases. Trimming left V 8 bases short and J 7 bases short, with 17 bases between. The CDR3 sequence is 14 residues long. For the CDR3, the DNA is TGTGCCAGCCGAATGGGACAAACCGGCGGGGAGCTGTTTTTT. Amino acids: CASRMGQTGGELFF.

This clonotype was counted at least ten times. The chain is built from TRBV6-2 or TRBV6-3 and TRBJ2-7, with no clear D. Germline-derived CDR1 and CDR2 are MNHEY and SVGEGT. Trimming pared 5 bases from V and 3 bases from J, leaving 8 bases between. This CDR3 comprises 12 residues. This chain's CDR3 is CASSLVYYEQYF. As DNA, the CDR3 is TGTGCCAGCAGTCTCGTGTACTACGAGCAGTACTTC.

This clonotype was recorded a few times. This may be a read error, as it is one base from a much larger clone. The CDR3 region has the DNA TGTGTCAGCAGCCCGCTACTAACCTACGAGCAGTACTTC. Translation: CVSSPLLTYEQYF. The chain joins TRBV7-2 to TRBJ2-7, with D unclear. The germline gives CDR1 SGHTA, CDR2 FQGNSA. The CDR3 is made up of 13 amino acids.

The chain uses TRBV20-1 and TRBJ2-7; TRBD2 agrees at 9 bases. Germline lookup yields CDR1 DFQATT and CDR2 SNEGSKA (reference sequence). This CDR3 has 11 residues. Trimming cost V 4 bases and J 6 bases; bases outside gene matches: 1. The CDR3 region has the DNA TGCAGTGCTATGCGGGAGGGCGAGCAGTACTTC. Translated: CSAMREGEQYF.

At least ten counts were recorded for this clonotype. The chain links TRBV10-3 to TRBJ2-7, with TRBD1 matching over 10 bases. With V trimmed by 2 bases and J by 1 base, 5 bases remained unmatched. Germline CDR1 ENHRY, CDR2 SYGVKD. The CDR3 is 16 residues long. CDR3 bases: TGTGCCATCAGTGAGCCCGACAGGGGGCTGTCCTACGAGCAGTACTTC. This translates into CAISEPDRGLSYEQYF.

This clonotype was recorded at least ten times. The chain is built from TRBV5-1 and TRBJ2-7; D may be TRBD1 (7 bases). This CDR3 is built from 15 residues. The germline CDR1 and CDR2 sequences are SGHRS and YFSETQ. V lost 4 bases and J lost 4, with 18 bases in between. The CDR3 DNA reads TGCGCCAGCAGCCCGTCCAGGGGGGCCCTATACGAGCAGTACTTC. Its translation: CASSPSRGALYEQYF. The whole variable domain, filled in from reference TRBV5-1 and TRBJ2-7, reads KAGVTQTPRYLIKTRGQQVTLSCSPISGHRSVSWYQQTPGQGLQFLFEYFSETQRNKGNFPGRFSGRQFSNSRSEMNVSTLELGDSALYLCASSPSRGALYEQYFGPGTRLTVT.

This clonotype was recorded many times. The rearrangement links TRBV20-1 to TRBJ1-2; D possibly corresponds to TRBD1 (6 bases). The ends were cut back, 5 bases at V and 2 bases at J, with 9 bases in the middle. Germline V gene sequence: CDR1 DFQATT, CDR2 SNEGSKA (reference sequence). There are 12 residues in the CDR3. The CDR3 DNA is TGCAGTGCTGCTACAGGGAACTATGGCTACACCTTC. It yields the protein CSAATGNYGYTF.

The chain recombines TRBV20-1 with TRBJ2-2, with 8 bases identical to TRBD2. Germline-derived CDR1 and CDR2 are DFQATT and SNEGSKA (reference sequence). There are 16 residues in the CDR3. The ends lost 0 bases at V and 2 bases at J; junction bases unmatched: 5. Written as DNA, the CDR3 is TGCAGTGCTAGAGAAGCGGGAGTTTCTAACACCGGGGAGCTGTTTTTT. The encoded protein is CSAREAGVSNTGELFF.

This clonotype was recorded at least ten times. V and J are TRBV4-1 and TRBJ1-2, with D possibly being TRBD1 (5 bases). The germline gives CDR1 MGHRA, CDR2 YSYEKL. V was clipped by 3 bases and J by 4 bases, with 12 bases between them. The length of the CDR3 is 14 residues. CDR3 region: CASSHLGEGYGYTF. In DNA, the CDR3 is TGCGCCAGCAGCCATTTGGGGGAGGGCTATGGCTACACCTTC.